The 21 T cell receptor beta chains in this list originate from one sample, sequenced in a study of OX40 agonist ivuxolimab in advanced cancers. Profiled with immunoSEQ multiplex PCR; TCRdb holds only in-frame clones, not every one. The sample has over 70,000 clones; approximately 91% are singletons. Material: CD4+ or CD8+ T cells sorted from blood, obtained in a trial of the OX40 agonist ivuxolimab. The receptors here all came from an adult with an advanced solid tumor such as melanoma, head and neck, liver or kidney cancer.

This sequence joins TRBV30 and TRBJ2-7, with D perhaps TRBD1 (6 bases). Trimming cost V 3 bases and J 0 bases, with 12 bases left between them. CDR3 length: 14 residues. Germline V gene lookup returns CDR1 GTSNPN and CDR2 SVGIG (reference sequence). The DNA of the CDR3 is TGTGCCTGGAGATGGGGGCAGGGCTCCTACGAGCAGTACTTC. Translated, it gives CAWRWGQGSYEQYF.

A few counts support this clone. V gene TRBV30 combines with J gene TRBJ1-1, with 8 bases lining up with TRBD1. The CDR3 totals 13 residues. From germline, CDR1 is GTSNPN and CDR2 SVGIG (reference sequence). With V trimmed by 0 bases and J by 5 bases, 2 bases remained unmatched. Here the CDR3 DNA reads TGTGCCTGGAGTGTAGACAGGGGAACTGAAGCTTTCTTT. Its protein is CAWSVDRGTEAFF.

The genes are TRBV5-1 and TRBJ1-1; tentative D call: TRBD1 (5 bases). Looked up from germline, CDR1 is SGHRS and CDR2 is YFSETQ. This CDR3 has 14 residues. Trimming removed 0 bases at V and 7 bases at J, with 13 bases between. CDR3 nucleotides: TGCGCCAGCAGCTTGGAGGGGCAGGCCTATGAAGCTTTCTTT. Translation gives CASSLEGQAYEAFF.

V usage is TRBV29-1 and J usage is TRBJ2-3; the match to TRBD1 covers 7 bases. Germline CDR1 and CDR2: SQVTM and ANQGSEA. With V trimmed by 8 bases and J by 2 bases, 10 bases remained unmatched. The CDR3 is 14 amino acids. The DNA for the CDR3 is TGCAGCTTTAGACAGGGCTCTTTCACAGATACGCAGTATTTT. This gives the protein CSFRQGSFTDTQYF.

This clone was seen only once. This rearrangement joins TRBV4-2 to TRBJ2-5, with TRBD2 matching 9 bases. The CDR3 is made up of 16 amino acids. Germline V gives CDR1 LGHNA, CDR2 YNFKEQ. The junction had 7 bases not matched to a gene; V was cut back by 0 bases and J by 5 bases. The CDR3 DNA reads TGTGCCAGCAGCCAAGATAGGAGCGGGGGGTCTGAGACCCAGTACTTC. As protein: CASSQDRSGGSETQYF.

CDR3 amino acids: CASGLVQGQGAYEQYF. CDR3 sequence (DNA): TGTGCTAGTGGTTTGGTACAAGGACAGGGGGCTTACGAGCAGTACTTC. The chain has TRBV12-5 and TRBJ2-7; 11 nucleotides line up with TRBD1. The CDR3 is made up of 16 amino acids. The junction had 5 bases not matched to a gene; V was cut back by 0 bases and J by 4 bases. Germline CDR1 reads LGHNT; CDR2 reads FRNRAP.

The J gene is TRBJ1-1, the V gene TRBV27; tentative D call: TRBD1 (5 bases). The CDR3 contains 15 residues. Germline loops: CDR1 MNHEY, CDR2 SMNVEV (reference sequence). Trimming left V 4 bases short and J 4 bases short, with 16 bases between. Here the CDR3 reads CASSSRSWGITEAFF. Written as DNA, the CDR3 is TGTGCCAGCAGTTCCCGTAGTTGGGGGATCACTGAAGCTTTCTTT.

This rearrangement joins TRBV19 to TRBJ2-5, with D perhaps TRBD1 (5 bases). The V gene's germline CDR1 is LNHDA and CDR2 SQIVND (reference sequence). The CDR3 extends over 14 amino acids. Trimming cost V 4 bases and J 5 bases, with 14 bases left between them. CDR3 coding DNA: TGTGCCAGTAGTACTACAGGTTCCGGGGAGACCCAGTACTTC. Translated: CASSTTGSGETQYF.

This chain connects TRBV2 to TRBJ1-2; D might be TRBD1 (6 bases). Trimming cost V 7 bases and J 3 bases, with 12 bases left between them. The germline CDR1 and CDR2 sequences are SNHLY and FYNNEI. CDR3 length equals 13 residues. The CDR3: CASTKGEDYGYTF. CDR3 DNA sequence: TGTGCCAGCACGAAGGGGGAGGACTATGGCTACACCTTC.

This clone was observed once. J is TRBJ1-5 and V is TRBV7-2; the match to TRBD1 covers 11 bases. The germline V gene has CDR1 SGHTA and CDR2 FQGNSA. This CDR3 comprises 17 residues. The V segment lost 3 bases and the J segment 7 bases; nucleotides outside the gene matches: 11. The CDR3 sequence: CASSFPDRGRSGQPQHF. In DNA form, the CDR3 reads TGTGCCAGCAGCTTCCCGGACAGGGGGCGATCAGGACAGCCCCAGCATTTT.

The V call is TRBV5-1, the J call TRBJ1-2; the D gene is possibly TRBD1 (6 bases). The CDR3 is 15 amino acids. V was clipped by 4 bases and J by 3 bases, with 16 bases between them. Germline V gene sequence: CDR1 SGHRS, CDR2 YFSETQ. In DNA, the CDR3 is TGCGCCAGCAGCCCGGACAGCTCAGTGTACTATGGCTACACCTTC. Translating gives CASSPDSSVYYGYTF.

V and J are TRBV7-9 and TRBJ2-5; 12 bases map to TRBD2. CDR3 size: 17 residues. Germline lookup yields CDR1 SEHNR and CDR2 FQNEAQ (reference sequence). Losses at the gene ends were 9 bases for V and 2 bases for J; bases not matched to a gene: 13. CDR3 bases: TGTGCCAGTAACAAACGACTAGCGGGGGACTTACAAGAGACCCAGTACTTC. Its translation: CASNKRLAGDLQETQYF.

The chain uses TRBV13 and TRBJ2-7, with a possible D match to TRBD2 (5 bases). The germline gives CDR1 PRHDT, CDR2 FYEKMQ (reference sequence). V was clipped by 5 bases and J by 3 bases, with 11 bases between them. CDR3 length: 13 amino acids. CDR3 coding DNA: TGTGCCAGCAGCCTACTAGAGGGCTACGAGCAGTACTTC. This gives the protein CASSLLEGYEQYF. Full variable domain (rest looked up from reference TRBV13 and TRBJ2-7): AAGVIQSPRHLIKEKRETATLKCYPIPRHDTVYWYQQGPGQDPQFLISFYEKMQSDKGSIPDRFSAQQFSDYHSELNMSSLELGDSALYFCASSLLEGYEQYFGPGTRLTVT.

To note about this clone: This sample also contains other DNA sequences that code for the same CDR3. The genes are TRBV6-1 and TRBJ1-5, with TRBD1 matching over 7 bases. The CDR3 extends over 15 amino acids. Germline V lookup: CDR1 MNHNS, CDR2 SASEGT. V shed 2 bases, J shed 6 bases, and the junction held 7 bases outside the gene matches. This CDR3 reads CASSEPTGLSQPQHF. DNA of the CDR3: TGTGCCAGCAGTGAACCGACAGGGCTCAGTCAGCCCCAGCATTTT.

The chain employs TRBV27 and TRBJ1-5; a possible D gene is TRBD1 (6 bases). Per germline, CDR1 MNHEY and CDR2 SMNVEV (reference sequence). This CDR3 is 16 amino acids long. V was pared by 5 bases and J by 3 bases, with 17 bases between. CDR3 in amino acids: CASSPPDRMDNQPQHF. In DNA, the CDR3 is TGTGCCAGCAGTCCCCCGGACAGAATGGACAATCAGCCCCAGCATTTT.

Remarks on this clone: No conserved phenylalanine or tryptophan is present at the end of the CDR3, so a read error is the likely explanation. It is unclear where the CDR3 begins or ends on the DNA, so no DNA is shown, and the CDR3 is as TCRdb lists it. Here the CDR3 reads CASTPNTNLRALSPE. V gene TRBV21-1 combines with J gene TRBJ1-4. TRBV21-1 is flagged as a pseudogene. The CDR3 is 15 residues long, ends included.

The rearrangement links TRBV27 to TRBJ2-7, with D unresolved. Trimming took 5 bases from V and 3 from J, leaving 11 bases between them. The CDR3 consists of 13 residues. Germline CDR1 MNHEY, CDR2 SMNVEV (reference sequence). The CDR3 nucleotides are TGTGCCAGCAGTCCAACCCGCTACTACGAGCAGTACTTC. Protein product: CASSPTRYYEQYF.

The rearrangement joins TRBV5-6 to TRBJ2-7; 7 bases map to TRBD1. J gave up 1 base and V 7 bases, and 8 bases lay outside the gene matches. This CDR3 contains 14 residues. Germline loops: CDR1 SGHDT, CDR2 YYEEEE. CDR3 residues: CASLKLQGSYEQYF. In DNA, the CDR3 is TGTGCCAGCCTAAAGTTACAGGGGTCCTACGAGCAGTACTTC.

The V call is TRBV2, the J call TRBJ2-5; D is unresolved. The J call may not be correct, given that the DNA end is closer to TRBJ2-7. Germline V gene data show CDR1 as SNHLY and CDR2 as FYNNEI. This CDR3 region has 14 residues. The CDR3 here is CASSEQFGAYEQYF. In DNA, the CDR3 is TGTGCCAGCAGTGAACAGTTTGGGGCCTACGAGCAGTACTTC.

The rearrangement joins TRBV19 to TRBJ2-1; D not certain. Germline V gene sequence: CDR1 LNHDA, CDR2 SQIVND (reference sequence). The CDR3 sequence is 12 residues long. The V gene lost 5 bases and the J gene lost 10 bases, with 12 bases spanning the gap. The CDR3 is CASSSWSGEQFF. The CDR3 nucleotides read TGTGCCAGTAGTTCTTGGTCAGGAGAGCAGTTCTTC.

V is TRBV29-1 and J is TRBJ2-2, with 9 bases fitting TRBD1. The CDR3 loop spans 17 amino acids. Germline trimming cut 5 bases from V and 0 bases from J; bases unmatched to any gene: 10. Germline V gives CDR1 SQVTM, CDR2 ANQGSEA. The CDR3 coding sequence is TGCAGCGTTACTCCCCAACAGGGGGCTTCGAACACCGGGGAGCTGTTTTTT. It yields the protein CSVTPQQGASNTGELFF.